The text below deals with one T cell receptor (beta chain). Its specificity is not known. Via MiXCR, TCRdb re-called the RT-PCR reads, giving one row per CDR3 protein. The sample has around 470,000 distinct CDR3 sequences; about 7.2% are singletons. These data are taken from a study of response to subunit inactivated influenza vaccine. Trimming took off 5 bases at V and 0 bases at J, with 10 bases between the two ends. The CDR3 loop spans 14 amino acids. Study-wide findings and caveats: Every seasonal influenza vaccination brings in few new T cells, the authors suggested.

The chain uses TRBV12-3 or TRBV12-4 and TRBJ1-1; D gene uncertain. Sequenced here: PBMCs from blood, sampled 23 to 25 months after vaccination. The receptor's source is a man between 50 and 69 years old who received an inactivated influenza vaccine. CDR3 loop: CASSRGRLNTEAFF. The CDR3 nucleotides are TGTGCCAGCAGTCGAGGACGGCTGAACACTGAAGCTTTCTTT.